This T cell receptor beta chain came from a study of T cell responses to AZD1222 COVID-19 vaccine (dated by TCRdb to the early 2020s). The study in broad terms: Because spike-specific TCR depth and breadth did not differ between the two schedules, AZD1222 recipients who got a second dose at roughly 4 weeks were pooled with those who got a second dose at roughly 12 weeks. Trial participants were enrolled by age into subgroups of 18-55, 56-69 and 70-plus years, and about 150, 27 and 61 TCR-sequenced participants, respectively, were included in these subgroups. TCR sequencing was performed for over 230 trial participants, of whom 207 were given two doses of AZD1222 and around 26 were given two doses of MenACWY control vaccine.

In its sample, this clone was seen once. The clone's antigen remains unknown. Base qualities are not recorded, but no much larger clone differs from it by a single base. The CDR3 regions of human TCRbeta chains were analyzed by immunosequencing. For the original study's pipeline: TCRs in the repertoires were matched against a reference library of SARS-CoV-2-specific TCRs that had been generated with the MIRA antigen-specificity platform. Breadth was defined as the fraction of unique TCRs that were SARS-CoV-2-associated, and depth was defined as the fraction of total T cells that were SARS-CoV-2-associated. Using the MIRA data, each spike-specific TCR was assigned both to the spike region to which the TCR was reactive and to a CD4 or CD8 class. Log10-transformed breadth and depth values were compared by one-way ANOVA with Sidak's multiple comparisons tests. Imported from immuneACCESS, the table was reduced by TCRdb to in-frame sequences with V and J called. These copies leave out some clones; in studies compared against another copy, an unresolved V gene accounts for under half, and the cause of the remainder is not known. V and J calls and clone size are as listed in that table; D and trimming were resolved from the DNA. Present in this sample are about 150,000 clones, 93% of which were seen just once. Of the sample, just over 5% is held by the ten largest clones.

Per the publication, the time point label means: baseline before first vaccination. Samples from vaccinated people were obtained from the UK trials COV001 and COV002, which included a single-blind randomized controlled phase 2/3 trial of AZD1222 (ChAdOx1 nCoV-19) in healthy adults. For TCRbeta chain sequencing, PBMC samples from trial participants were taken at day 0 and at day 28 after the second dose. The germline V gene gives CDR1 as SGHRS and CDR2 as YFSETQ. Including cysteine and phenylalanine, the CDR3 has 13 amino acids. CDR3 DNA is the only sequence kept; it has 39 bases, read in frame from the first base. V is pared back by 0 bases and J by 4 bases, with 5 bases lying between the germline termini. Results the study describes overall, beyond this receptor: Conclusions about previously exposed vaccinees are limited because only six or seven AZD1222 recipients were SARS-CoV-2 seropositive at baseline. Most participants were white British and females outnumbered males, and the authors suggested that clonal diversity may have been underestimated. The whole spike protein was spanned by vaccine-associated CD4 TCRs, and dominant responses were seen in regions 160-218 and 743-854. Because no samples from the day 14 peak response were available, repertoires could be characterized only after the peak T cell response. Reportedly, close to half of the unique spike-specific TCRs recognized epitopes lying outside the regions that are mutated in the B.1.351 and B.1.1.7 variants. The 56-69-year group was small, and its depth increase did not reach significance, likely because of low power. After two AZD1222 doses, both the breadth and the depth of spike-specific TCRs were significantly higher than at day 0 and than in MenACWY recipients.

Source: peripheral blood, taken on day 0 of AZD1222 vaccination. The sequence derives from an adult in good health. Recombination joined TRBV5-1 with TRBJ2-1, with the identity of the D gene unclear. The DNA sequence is TGCGCCAGCAGCTTGGAGCTATACAATGAGCAGTTCTTC. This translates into CASSLELYNEQFF.